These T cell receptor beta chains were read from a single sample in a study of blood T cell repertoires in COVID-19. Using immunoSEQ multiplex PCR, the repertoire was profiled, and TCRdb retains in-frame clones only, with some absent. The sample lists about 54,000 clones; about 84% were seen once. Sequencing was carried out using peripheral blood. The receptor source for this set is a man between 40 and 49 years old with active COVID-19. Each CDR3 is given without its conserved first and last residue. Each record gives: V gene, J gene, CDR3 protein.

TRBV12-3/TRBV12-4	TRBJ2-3	ASSSGADTQY
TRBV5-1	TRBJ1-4	ASSHQGSNEKLF
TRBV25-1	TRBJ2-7	ASSAGTAYEQY
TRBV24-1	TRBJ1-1	ATSSTGGTEAF
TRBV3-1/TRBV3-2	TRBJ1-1	ASSQDSTPWGLNTEAF
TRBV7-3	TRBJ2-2	ASSPRQGLGELF
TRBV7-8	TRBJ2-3	ASSLVEPGLAGRDTQY
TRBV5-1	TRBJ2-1	ASSLALANYNNEQF
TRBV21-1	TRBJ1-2	ASSKVVPEFYGYGYT
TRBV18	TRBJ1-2	ASSPPGQGPNYGYT
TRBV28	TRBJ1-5	ASSPRGSNQPQH
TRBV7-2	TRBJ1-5	ASSGQGTRNQPQH
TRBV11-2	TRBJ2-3	ASSLTGSKDTQY
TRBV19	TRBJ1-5	ASSPSGNSNQPQH
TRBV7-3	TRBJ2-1	ASSLTPSGRAERATNEQF
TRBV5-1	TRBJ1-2	ASSLEGGGGYT
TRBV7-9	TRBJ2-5	ASSLSALLRVETQY
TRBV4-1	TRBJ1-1	ASSQDTTRAGTEAF
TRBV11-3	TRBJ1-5	ASSLGQINSNQPQH
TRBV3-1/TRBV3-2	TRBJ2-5	ASSLGVETQY
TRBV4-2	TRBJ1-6	ASSQEPRDRVSPLH
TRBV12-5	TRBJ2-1	ASGGAGVTEQF
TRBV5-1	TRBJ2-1	ASSRSRGGTYNEQF
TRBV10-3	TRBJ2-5	AISGTQETQY
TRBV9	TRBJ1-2	ASSRMYRGLDGYT
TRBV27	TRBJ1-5	ASRPRGGEKPQH
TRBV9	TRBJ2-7	ASSPPAGENEQY
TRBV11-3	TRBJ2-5	ASSSGAGGGQETQY
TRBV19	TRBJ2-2	ASSIDSLRNTGELF
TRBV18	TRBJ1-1	ASSPMGTGQPLRSTEAF
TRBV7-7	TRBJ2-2	ASSLGTVGVTGELF
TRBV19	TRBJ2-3	ASSRGLAGGGMGTDTQY
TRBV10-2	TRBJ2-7	ASSPAGGTYEQY
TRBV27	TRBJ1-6	ASSLVRGNSPLH
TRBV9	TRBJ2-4	ASSVESGLAKNIQY
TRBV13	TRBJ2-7	ASSQGIGYEQY
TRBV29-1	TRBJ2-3	SVEAPGLALTDTQY
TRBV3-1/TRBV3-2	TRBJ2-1	ASSQDWSGGKTQF
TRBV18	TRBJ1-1	ASSHTTGAVTEAF